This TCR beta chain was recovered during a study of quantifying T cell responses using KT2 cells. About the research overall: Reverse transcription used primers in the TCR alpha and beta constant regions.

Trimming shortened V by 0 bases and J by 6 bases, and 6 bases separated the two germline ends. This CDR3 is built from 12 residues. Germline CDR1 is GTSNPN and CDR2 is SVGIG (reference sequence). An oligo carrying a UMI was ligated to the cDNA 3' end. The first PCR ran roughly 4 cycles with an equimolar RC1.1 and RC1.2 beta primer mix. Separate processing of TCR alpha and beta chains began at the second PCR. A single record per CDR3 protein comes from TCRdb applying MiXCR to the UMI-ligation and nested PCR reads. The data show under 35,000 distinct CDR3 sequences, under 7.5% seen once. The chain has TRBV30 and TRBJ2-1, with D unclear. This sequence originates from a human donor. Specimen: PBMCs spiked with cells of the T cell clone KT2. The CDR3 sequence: CAWSVRSNEQFF. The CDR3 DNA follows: TGTGCCTGGAGTGTAAGGAGCAATGAGCAGTTCTTC.